These T cell receptor beta chains were read from a single sample in a study of blood T cell repertoires in COVID-19. Sequencing used immunoSEQ multiplex PCR; TCRdb keeps in-frame clones, though not all of them. Of 250,000 to 350,000 clones listed, 87% are singletons. The sequencing sample was made of PBMCs or T cells enriched from blood (not recorded which). These receptor sequences come from a woman aged 30 to 39 who had recovered from COVID-19. Both conserved end residues are part of each CDR3. The D gene is left open where the match is weak. Part of the rows lack a size; the others show once, few, many or a class for expanded clones.

CASSQRIDRVGAFF	TGCGCCAGCAGCCAGCGTATCGACAGGGTAGGGGCTTTCTTT	TRBJ1-1	TRBD1	TRBV4-1	.
CATDKGAGQKYNEQFF	TGTGCCACCGATAAAGGTGCGGGACAGAAGTACAATGAGCAGTTCTTC	TRBJ2-1	.	TRBV2	.
CASRSDRDGNTIYF	TGTGCCAGCAGATCGGACAGGGACGGAAACACCATATATTTT	TRBJ1-3	TRBD1	TRBV7-9	.
CASSLEGPAEAFF	TGTGCCAGTAGTTTGGAGGGGCCCGCTGAAGCTTTCTTT	TRBJ1-1	.	TRBV19	.
CASSLTEVADTQYF	TGCGCCAGCAGCCTGACAGAAGTAGCAGATACGCAGTATTTT	TRBJ2-3	.	TRBV4-3	.
CAWIQIPNTEAFF	TGTGCCTGGATCCAGATACCGAACACTGAAGCTTTCTTT	TRBJ1-1	.	TRBV30	.
CASSAPGHKNTEAFF	TGTGCCAGCAGTGCACCGGGACACAAGAACACTGAAGCTTTCTTT	TRBJ1-1	.	TRBV2	.
CASSERGRGSQPQHF	TGTGCCAGCAGTGAACGAGGGAGGGGGTCTCAGCCCCAGCATTTT	TRBJ1-5	.	TRBV6-1	.
CASSQDRGRAELFF	TGTGCCAGCAGCCAAGACAGGGGCCGGGCGGAACTGTTTTTT	TRBJ1-4	TRBD1	TRBV7-8	.
CATSDWGQGGNEKLFF	TGTGCCACCAGTGATTGGGGACAGGGAGGGAATGAAAAACTGTTTTTT	TRBJ1-4	TRBD1	TRBV24-1	few
CASRTGNMNTEAFF	TGTGCCAGCAGGACAGGGAACATGAACACTGAAGCTTTCTTT	TRBJ1-1	TRBD1	TRBV7-9	.
CAWSVKGQGLHTEAFF	TGTGCCTGGAGTGTGAAGGGCCAGGGACTACACACTGAAGCTTTCTTT	TRBJ1-1	.	TRBV30	.
CAISESGGYYGYTF	TGTGCCATCAGTGAGTCGGGGGGATACTATGGCTACACCTTC	TRBJ1-2	.	TRBV10-3	few
CASSITGYTEAFF	TGTGCCAGCAGCATTACAGGCTACACTGAAGCTTTCTTT	TRBJ1-1	.	TRBV5-6	.
CAISEVGDRENTDTQYF	TGTGCCATCAGTGAAGTGGGGGACAGGGAAAACACAGATACGCAGTATTTT	TRBJ2-3	TRBD1	TRBV10-3	.
CASSPEGSPKYF	TGTGCCAGCAGTCCCGAGGGCTCTCCAAAGTACTTC	TRBJ2-7	.	TRBV12-3/TRBV12-4	.
CASSERSGGALEQFF	TGTGCCAGCAGTGAAAGGAGCGGGGGGGCTCTTGAGCAGTTCTTC	TRBJ2-1	TRBD2	TRBV6-1	.
CASSYDRGRGYTF	TGTGCCAGCAGTTACGACAGGGGGAGAGGCTACACCTTC	TRBJ1-2	TRBD1	TRBV6-5	.
CASSQDAWGTASSGNTIYF	TGTGCCAGCAGCCAAGATGCGTGGGGGACAGCCAGCTCTGGAAACACCATATATTTT	TRBJ1-3	TRBD1	TRBV3-1/TRBV3-2	.
CASSSGGYTEAFF	TGTGCCAGCAGCTCCGGGGGGTACACTGAAGCTTTCTTT	TRBJ1-1	.	TRBV7-3	.
CASSPESVGGNTEAFF	TGTGCCAGCTCACCAGAATCTGTGGGGGGGAACACTGAAGCTTTCTTT	TRBJ1-1	.	TRBV18	.
CASRGREGGYTF	TGTGCCAGCAGGGGTAGGGAGGGCGGCTACACCTTC	TRBJ1-2	.	TRBV2	.
CASSQERQGAYGYTF	TGCGCCAGCAGCCAAGAGAGACAGGGGGCCTATGGCTACACCTTC	TRBJ1-2	TRBD1	TRBV4-1	.
CASSEDAWDRGNIQYF	TGTGCCAGCAGTGAAGACGCCTGGGACAGGGGAAACATTCAGTACTTC	TRBJ2-4	TRBD1	TRBV2	.
CASSPRDSEKLFF	TGTGCCAGCTCACCCCGGGACAGTGAAAAACTGTTTTTT	TRBJ1-4	TRBD1	TRBV18	.
CASSHGQAYEQYF	TGTGCCAGCAGCCACGGACAGGCCTACGAGCAGTACTTC	TRBJ2-7	TRBD1	TRBV27	.
CASSAPGTGGVQPQHF	TGTGCCAGTAGTGCTCCCGGGACAGGGGGTGTTCAGCCCCAGCATTTT	TRBJ1-5	TRBD1	TRBV19	.
CASSSTEDWTVNTEAFF	TGTGCCAGCAGCTCCACCGAAGACTGGACAGTGAACACTGAAGCTTTCTTT	TRBJ1-1	.	TRBV7-9	.
CASSEQGASTEAFF	TGTGCCAGCAGTGAACAGGGGGCGAGCACTGAAGCTTTCTTT	TRBJ1-1	TRBD1	TRBV2	.
CASSERGSTGELFF	TGTGCCAGCAGTGAAAGGGGCTCAACCGGGGAGCTGTTTTTT	TRBJ2-2	.	TRBV2	.
CASSSGTGSSYEQYF	TGTGCCAGCAGCTCAGGGACAGGGTCTAGCTACGAGCAGTACTTC	TRBJ2-7	TRBD1	TRBV7-2	.
CASSPEGTSVYEQYF	TGTGCCAGCAGCCCGGAGGGGACTAGCGTCTACGAGCAGTACTTC	TRBJ2-7	TRBD2	TRBV4-2	.
CASSLLAGGIADTQYF	TGTGCCAGCAGCCTACTAGCGGGGGGAATAGCAGATACGCAGTATTTT	TRBJ2-3	TRBD2	TRBV5-8	.
CASSRDRPGQPQHF	TGTGCCAGCAGTAGGGACAGGCCGGGTCAGCCCCAGCATTTT	TRBJ1-5	TRBD1	TRBV7-2	.
CASSLGTGPYGYTF	TGTGCCAGCAGCTTAGGGACAGGACCCTATGGCTACACCTTC	TRBJ1-2	TRBD1	TRBV7-3	.